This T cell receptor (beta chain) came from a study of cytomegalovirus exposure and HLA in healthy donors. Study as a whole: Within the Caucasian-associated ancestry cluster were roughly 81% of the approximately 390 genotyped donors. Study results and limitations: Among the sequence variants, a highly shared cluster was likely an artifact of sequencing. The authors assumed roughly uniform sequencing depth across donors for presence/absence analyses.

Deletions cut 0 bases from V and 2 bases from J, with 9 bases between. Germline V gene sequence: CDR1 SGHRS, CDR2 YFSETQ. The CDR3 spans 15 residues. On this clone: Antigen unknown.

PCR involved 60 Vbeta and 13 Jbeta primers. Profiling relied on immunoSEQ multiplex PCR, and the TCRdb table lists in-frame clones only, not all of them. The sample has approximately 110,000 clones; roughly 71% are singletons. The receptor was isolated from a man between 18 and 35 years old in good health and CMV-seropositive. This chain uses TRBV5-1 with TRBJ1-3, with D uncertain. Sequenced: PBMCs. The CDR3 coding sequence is TGCGCCAGCAGCTTGGACCCGGGAACTGGAAACACCATATATTTT. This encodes CASSLDPGTGNTIYF.